This is a list of T cell receptor beta chains from one sample in a study of blood T cell repertoires in COVID-19. Clones were sequenced by immunoSEQ multiplex PCR, and TCRdb holds only the in-frame ones, with some missing. The table shows some 50,000 clones, with about 88% occurring only once. The material sequenced was peripheral blood. The receptors stem from a man aged 60 to 69 with acute or convalescent COVID-19. Both conserved end residues are part of each CDR3. The D gene is left open where the match is weak. Expanded clones are given a class, and other clones once, few, many or no size at all.

d_gene | j_gene | v_gene | abundance | CDR3aa | CDR3nt
TRBD1 | TRBJ2-1 | TRBV7-2 | NA | CASSSRARGLESEQFF | TGTGCCAGCAGCTCGAGGGCCAGGGGGCTTGAGAGTGAGCAGTTCTTC
NA | TRBJ1-1 | TRBV11-2 | NA | CASSLPGGVTEAFF | TGTGCCAGCAGCTTACCCGGAGGGGTCACTGAAGCTTTCTTT
NA | TRBJ1-6 | TRBV6-5 | NA | CASTSPQSYNSPLHF | TGTGCCAGCACCTCCCCCCAGTCCTATAATTCACCCCTCCACTTT
NA | TRBJ1-1 | TRBV7-8 | NA | CASSYYKNTEAFF | TGTGCCAGCAGCTACTACAAGAACACTGAAGCTTTCTTT
NA | TRBJ1-4 | TRBV24-1 | NA | CATSAPGPGGEKLFF | TGTGCCACCAGTGCCCCGGGCCCAGGAGGCGAAAAACTGTTTTTT
NA | TRBJ1-4 | TRBV24-1 | NA | CATIGECPGSNEKLFF | TGTGCCACCATTGGAGAATGCCCAGGGTCTAATGAAAAACTGTTTTTT
NA | TRBJ1-2 | TRBV25-1 | NA | CASREDRTYGYTF | TGTGCCAGCAGGGAAGACAGGACCTATGGCTACACCTTC
TRBD1 | TRBJ2-7 | TRBV29-1 | NA | CSARDSSYEQYF | TGCAGCGCCCGGGACAGTAGCTACGAGCAGTACTTC
TRBD2 | TRBJ2-1 | TRBV4-1 | once | CASSQYSGANNEQFF | TGCGCCAGCAGCCAGTATAGCGGGGCGAACAATGAGCAGTTCTTC
TRBD1 | TRBJ2-5 | TRBV7-3 | NA | CASSSTGFGETQYF | TGTGCCAGCAGCTCGACAGGGTTTGGGGAGACCCAGTACTTC
TRBD1 | TRBJ1-4 | TRBV6-5 | NA | CASSRDRDREKLFF | TGTGCCAGCAGCCGGGACAGGGATCGGGAAAAACTGTTTTTT
TRBD2 | TRBJ2-3 | TRBV4-1 | NA | CASSQTSVVTDTQYF | TGCGCCAGCAGCCAAACTAGCGTGGTCACAGATACGCAGTATTTT
TRBD1 | TRBJ1-5 | TRBV6-5 | once | CASSYETGSQPQHF | TGTGCCAGCAGTTACGAGACAGGGTCACAGCCCCAGCATTTT